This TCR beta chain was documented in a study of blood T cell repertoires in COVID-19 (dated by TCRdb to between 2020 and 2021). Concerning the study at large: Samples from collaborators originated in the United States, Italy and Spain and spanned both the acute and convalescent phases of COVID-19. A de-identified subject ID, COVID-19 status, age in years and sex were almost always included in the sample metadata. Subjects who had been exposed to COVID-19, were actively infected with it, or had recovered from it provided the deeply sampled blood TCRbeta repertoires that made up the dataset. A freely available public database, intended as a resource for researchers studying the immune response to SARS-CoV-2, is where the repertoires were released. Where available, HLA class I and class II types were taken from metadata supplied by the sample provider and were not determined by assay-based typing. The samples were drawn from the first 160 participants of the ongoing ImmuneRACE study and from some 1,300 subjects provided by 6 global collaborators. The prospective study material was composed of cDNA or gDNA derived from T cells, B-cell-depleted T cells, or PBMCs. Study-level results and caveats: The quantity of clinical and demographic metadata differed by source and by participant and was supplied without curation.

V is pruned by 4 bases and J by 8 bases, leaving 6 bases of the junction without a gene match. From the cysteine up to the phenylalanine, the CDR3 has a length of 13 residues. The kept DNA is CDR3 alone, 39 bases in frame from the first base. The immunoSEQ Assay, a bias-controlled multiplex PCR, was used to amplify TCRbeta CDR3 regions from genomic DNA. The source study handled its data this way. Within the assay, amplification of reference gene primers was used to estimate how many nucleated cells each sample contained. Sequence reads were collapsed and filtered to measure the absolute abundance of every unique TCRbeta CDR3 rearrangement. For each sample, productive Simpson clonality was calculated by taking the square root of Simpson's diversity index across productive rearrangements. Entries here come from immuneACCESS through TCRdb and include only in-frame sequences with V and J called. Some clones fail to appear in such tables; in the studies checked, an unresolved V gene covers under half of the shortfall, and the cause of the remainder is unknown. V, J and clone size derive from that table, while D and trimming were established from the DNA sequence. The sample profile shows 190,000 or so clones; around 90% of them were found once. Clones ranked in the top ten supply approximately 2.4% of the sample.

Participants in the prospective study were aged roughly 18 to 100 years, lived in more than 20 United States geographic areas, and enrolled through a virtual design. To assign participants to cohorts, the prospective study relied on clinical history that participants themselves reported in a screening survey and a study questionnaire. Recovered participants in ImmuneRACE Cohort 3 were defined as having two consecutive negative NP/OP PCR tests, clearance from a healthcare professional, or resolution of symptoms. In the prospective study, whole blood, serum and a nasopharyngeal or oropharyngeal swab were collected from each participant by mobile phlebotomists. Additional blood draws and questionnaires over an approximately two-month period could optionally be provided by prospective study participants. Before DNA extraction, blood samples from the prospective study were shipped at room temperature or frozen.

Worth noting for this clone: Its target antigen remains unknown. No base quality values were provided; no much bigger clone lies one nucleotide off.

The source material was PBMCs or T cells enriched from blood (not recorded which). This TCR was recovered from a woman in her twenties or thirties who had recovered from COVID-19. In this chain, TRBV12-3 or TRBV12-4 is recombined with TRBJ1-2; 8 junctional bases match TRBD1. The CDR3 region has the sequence CASSYTGTGGYTF. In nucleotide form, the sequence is TGTGCCAGCAGTTACACCGGGACAGGCGGCTACACCTTC.